A single sample is the source of the 24 T cell receptor beta chains below, sequenced in a study of cytomegalovirus exposure and HLA in healthy donors. The PCR made use of 60 Vbeta and 13 Jbeta primers. Profiling relied on immunoSEQ multiplex PCR, and the TCRdb table lists in-frame clones only, not all of them. The sample has 60,000 to 75,000 clones; about 70% are singletons. The sequenced sample was PBMCs. The receptor set was obtained from a woman in her 30s in good health and CMV-seropositive.

The chain has TRBV7-9 and TRBJ2-1; 14 positions agree with TRBD2. CDR1 SEHNR and CDR2 FQNEAQ come from the germline V gene (reference sequence). The CDR3 is 16 residues long. Unmatched junction bases numbered 10, after V lost 6 bases and J lost 9 bases. The CDR3 is CASRGIGLAGGPEQFF. In nucleotides, the CDR3 is TGTGCCAGCAGAGGGATCGGACTAGCGGGAGGTCCTGAGCAGTTCTTC.

The rearrangement joins TRBV7-2 to TRBJ1-1; perhaps TRBD1 as D (6 bases). Germline V gene data show CDR1 as SGHTA and CDR2 as FQGNSA. CDR3 size: 12 residues. V was trimmed by 5 bases and J by 6 bases, leaving 10 bases between them. The CDR3 DNA follows: TGTGCCAGCAGCCAGGGGAGGGCTGAAGCTTTCTTT. Its translation is CASSQGRAEAFF. The full variable domain, rest sourced from reference TRBV7-2 and TRBJ1-1, is GAGVSQSPSNKVTEKGKDVELRCDPISGHTALYWYRQSLGQGLEFLIYFQGNSAPDKSGLPSDRFSAERTGGSVSTLTIQRTQQEDSAVYLCASSQGRAEAFFGQGTRLTVV.

The rearrangement links TRBV6-1 to TRBJ2-1, with D perhaps matching TRBD2 (6 bases). The CDR3 totals 11 residues. Germline V CDR1 and CDR2: MNHNS, SASEGT. Deletions cut 8 bases from V and 11 bases from J, with 13 bases between. Here the CDR3 reads CASGDGRKQFF. In DNA, the CDR3 is TGTGCCAGCGGCGACGGGAGAAAGCAGTTCTTC.

The chain joins TRBV28 to TRBJ1-2; perhaps TRBD1 as D (5 bases). V was pared by 5 bases and J by 8 bases, with 15 bases between. Germline-derived CDR1 and CDR2 are MDHEN and SYDVKM. CDR3 size: 13 residues. This chain's CDR3 is CASSPRTFWGYTF. Here the CDR3 DNA reads TGTGCCAGCAGTCCCAGGACATTCTGGGGCTACACCTTC.

This clone has more than one count but fewer than ten. The J gene is TRBJ1-2, the V gene TRBV30; D is unclear. Trimming stripped 2 bases from V and 8 bases from J, with 12 bases between. Germline CDR1 and CDR2: GTSNPN and SVGIG (reference sequence). The CDR3 consists of 12 residues. The CDR3 bases are TGTGCCTGGAGTCTAGCCCGGAACGGCTACACCTTC. Translated: CAWSLARNGYTF.

The genes are TRBV4-3 and TRBJ2-6; D uncertain. The CDR3 loop spans 14 amino acids. V was clipped by 4 bases and J by 0 bases, with 4 bases between them. Germline CDR1 reads LGHNA; CDR2 reads YSLEER. The CDR3, as DNA: TGCGCCAGCAGCCCCAACTCTGGGGCCAACGTCCTGACTTTC. This gives the protein CASSPNSGANVLTF.

This sequence joins TRBV7-2 and TRBJ2-7; 8 bases are a match to TRBD1. CDR1 is SGHTA and CDR2 is FQGNSA in the germline V gene. V shed 1 base and J 3 bases; nucleotides not matched to a gene: 2. The CDR3 has 14 amino acids. CDR3 protein: CASSLGGTGYEQYF. The DNA of the CDR3 is TGTGCCAGCAGCTTAGGGGGGACAGGCTACGAGCAGTACTTC.

The gene calls are TRBV2 and TRBJ1-1; D gene uncertain. V was shortened by 1 base and J by 0 bases, with 6 bases between the two germline ends. Germline-derived CDR1 and CDR2 are SNHLY and FYNNEI. CDR3 size: 14 residues. CDR3 nucleotides: TGTGCCAGCAGTGAAGTAACAGTGAACACTGAAGCTTTCTTT. Its protein is CASSEVTVNTEAFF.

V and J are TRBV29-1 and TRBJ2-3, with D hard to call. Per germline, CDR1 SQVTM and CDR2 ANQGSEA. The V gene lost 4 bases and the J gene lost 2 bases, with 10 bases spanning the gap. The CDR3 has 13 amino acids. CDR3 in amino acids: CSVGGTNTDTQYF. The CDR3 bases are TGCAGCGTTGGTGGCACCAACACAGATACGCAGTATTTT.

This chain uses TRBV29-1 with TRBJ1-2; D is unresolved. Trimming cost V 5 bases and J 2 bases, with 12 bases left between them. This CDR3 has 13 amino acids. CDR1 and CDR2 (germline): SQVTM, ANQGSEA. CDR3 region: CSVSPGVNYGYTF. The CDR3 nucleotides are TGCAGCGTTTCGCCCGGGGTCAACTATGGCTACACCTTC.

This chain uses TRBV2 with TRBJ1-5; D is unresolved. Trimming shortened V by 2 bases and J by 7 bases, and 12 bases separated the two germline ends. The CDR3 is 14 amino acids. Germline CDR1 is SNHLY and CDR2 is FYNNEI. CDR3 sequence: CASSEREGSQPQHF. Written as DNA, the CDR3 is TGTGCCAGCAGTGAAAGAGAGGGATCACAGCCCCAGCATTTT.

The count of this clone is one. The genes are TRBV29-1 and TRBJ2-7; 7 positions match TRBD1. Looked up from germline, CDR1 is SQVTM and CDR2 is ANQGSEA. V was pared by 7 bases and J by 1 base, with 4 bases of the junction left unmatched. The length of the CDR3 is 12 residues. CDR3 DNA sequence: TGCAGCGCCACAGGGGATTCCTACGAGCAGTACTTC. It is translated as CSATGDSYEQYF.

This clone was seen more than once but under ten times. The chain couples TRBV7-3 to TRBJ2-1; no firm D call. The germline V and J ends were trimmed by 3 bases and 7 bases, with 7 bases remaining between them. Germline V gives CDR1 SGHTA, CDR2 FQGTGA. The CDR3 is 12 residues long. CDR3 region: CASSLSRNEQFF. For the CDR3, the DNA is TGTGCCAGCAGCTTGAGCCGTAATGAGCAGTTCTTC.

The chain joins TRBV18 to TRBJ2-1, with a tentative D call TRBD2 (6 bases). The CDR3 is 13 amino acids. Trimming took 6 bases from V and 8 from J, leaving 14 bases between them. CDR1 and CDR2 from the germline V gene are KGHSH and LQKENI. The CDR3 spells CASSYTSSDEQFF. The CDR3 nucleotides are TGTGCCAGCTCGTATACTAGCTCCGATGAGCAGTTCTTC.

This clone occurred once. The chain is built from TRBV7-2 and TRBJ2-1, with 14 bases lining up with TRBD2. Germline values: CDR1 SGHTA, CDR2 FQGNSA. The junction had 10 bases not matched to a gene; V was cut back by 8 bases and J by 7 bases. This CDR3 is 16 amino acids long. CDR3 residues: CASGPQGLAGGNEQFF. Here the CDR3 DNA reads TGTGCCAGCGGTCCTCAAGGACTAGCGGGAGGAAATGAGCAGTTCTTC. Full variable domain (outside the CDR3, taken from reference TRBV7-2 and TRBJ2-1): GAGVSQSPSNKVTEKGKDVELRCDPISGHTALYWYRQSLGQGLEFLIYFQGNSAPDKSGLPSDRFSAERTGGSVSTLTIQRTQQEDSAVYLCASGPQGLAGGNEQFFGPGTRLTVL.

The rearrangement links TRBV28 to TRBJ1-3, with 9 bases fitting TRBD1. Germline-derived CDR1 and CDR2 are MDHEN and SYDVKM. The CDR3 has 15 residues. With 3 bases clipped from V and 4 bases from J, the junction kept 4 bases outside the gene matches. The CDR3 nucleotides are TGTGCCAGCAGTTTCGACAGGGGGGGAGGAAACACCATATATTTT. This gives the protein CASSFDRGGGNTIYF.

V usage is TRBV29-1 and J usage is TRBJ2-1; D uncertain. V was trimmed by 3 bases and J by 10 bases, leaving 13 bases between them. CDR1 SQVTM and CDR2 ANQGSEA come from the germline V gene. This CDR3 comprises 12 residues. CDR3 in amino acids: CSVDGSRREQFF. The DNA of the CDR3 is TGCAGCGTTGATGGTAGTCGTCGCGAGCAGTTCTTC.

The CDR3 region has the DNA TGTGCCAGCAGCTCGGGACAGTCCTACGAGCAGTACTTC. This encodes CASSSGQSYEQYF. The chain employs TRBV11-3 and TRBJ2-7; 7 bases fit TRBD1. The CDR3 is made up of 13 amino acids. The V gene's germline CDR1 is SGHNT and CDR2 YENEEA. Trimming took 4 bases from V and 1 from J; bases not matched to a gene: 1.

The chain recombines TRBV6-5 with TRBJ1-5; D is possibly TRBD1 (6 bases). The CDR3 extends over 15 amino acids. V gave up 5 bases and J gave up 0 bases, with 11 bases separating them. Germline lookup yields CDR1 MNHEY and CDR2 SVGAGI. CDR3 loop: CASSVTGSSNQPQHF. The CDR3 DNA is TGTGCCAGCAGTGTAACAGGGTCTAGCAATCAGCCCCAGCATTTT.

The CDR3 region is CASTQRWGARGYTF. CDR3 nucleotide sequence: TGTGCCAGCACCCAAAGGTGGGGAGCGCGGGGCTACACCTTC. This rearrangement joins TRBV28 to TRBJ1-2; no reliable D call. The CDR3 loop spans 14 amino acids. In germline, CDR1 is MDHEN, CDR2 SYDVKM. Deletions cut 7 bases from V and 8 bases from J, with 20 bases between.

The chain uses TRBV6-5 and TRBJ2-5, with 8 bases matching TRBD2. The length of the CDR3 is 12 residues. Germline assignment: CDR1 MNHEY and CDR2 SVGAGI. V dropped 7 bases and J dropped 11; count of bases not matched to a gene: 9. CDR3 in DNA: TGTGCCAGCACAGGACTAGCTGGTGAGCAGTACTTC. The encoded protein is CASTGLAGEQYF.

J is TRBJ1-3 and V is TRBV15, with D possibly TRBD1 on 6 matching bases. The germline V gene has CDR1 LNHNV and CDR2 YYDKDF (reference sequence). The CDR3 runs 16 residues. V gave up 5 bases and J gave up 4 bases, with 18 bases separating them. DNA of the CDR3: TGTGCCACCAGCGGACACAGGGCATCGGAAGGAAACACCATATATTTT. The encoded protein is CATSGHRASEGNTIYF.

V and J are TRBV5-1 and TRBJ1-1; possible D gene TRBD1, 6 bases. The CDR3 loop spans 13 amino acids. Trimming removed 7 bases at V and 4 bases at J, with 14 bases between. The germline V gene encodes CDR1 SGHRS and CDR2 YFSETQ. The CDR3 protein is CASSTGRGTEAFF. The CDR3, as DNA: TGCGCCAGCTCTACAGGGAGGGGCACTGAAGCTTTCTTT.

The V and J genes are TRBV2 and TRBJ2-7; D possibly corresponds to TRBD2 (6 bases). The CDR3 covers 12 residues. Per the germline V gene, CDR1 is SNHLY and CDR2 is FYNNEI. Trimming cost V 8 bases and J 4 bases, with 12 bases left between them. The CDR3 nucleotides read TGTGCCAGCGTTAGGAGGGCTTACGAGCAGTACTTC. Translation: CASVRRAYEQYF.